The clone carrying this TCR beta chain has a handful of counts. This entry belongs to a study of blood T cell repertoires in COVID-19. Study information: The samples span acute and convalescent COVID-19 from the United States, Italy and Spain. Sources were T cells, B-cell-depleted T cells, or PBMCs; the material itself was cDNA or gDNA.

Ages ranged from roughly 18 to 100 years, with residence in 24 US areas. Clinical histories supplied by participants themselves formed the basis of cohort assignment. The method was immunoSEQ multiplex PCR; TCRdb's version includes in-frame clones alone and lacks a portion of them. The table records about 250,000 clones, roughly four fifths of them present only once. With V trimmed by 4 bases and J by 4 bases, 7 bases remained unmatched. Germline V gene data show CDR1 as SEHNR and CDR2 as FQNEAQ (reference sequence). This CDR3 is 16 amino acids long. The rearrangement uses TRBV7-9 and TRBJ2-1, with 10 bases identical to TRBD2. This receptor was taken from a man aged 40-49 years who had been exposed to COVID-19. What was sequenced was PBMCs or T cells enriched from blood (not recorded which). This chain's CDR3 is CASSWSSGRLYNEQFF. CDR3 sequence (DNA): TGTGCCAGCAGCTGGAGTAGCGGGAGGCTATACAATGAGCAGTTCTTC.